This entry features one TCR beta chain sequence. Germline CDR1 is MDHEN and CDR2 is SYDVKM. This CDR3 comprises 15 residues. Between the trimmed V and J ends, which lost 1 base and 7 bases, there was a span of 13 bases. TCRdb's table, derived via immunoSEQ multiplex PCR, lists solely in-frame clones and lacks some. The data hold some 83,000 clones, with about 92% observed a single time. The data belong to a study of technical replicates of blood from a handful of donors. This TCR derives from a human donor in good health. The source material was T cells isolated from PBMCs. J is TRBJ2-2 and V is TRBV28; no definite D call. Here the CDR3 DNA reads TGTGCCAGCAGTTTATTAACCCTAAATATCGGGGAGCTGTTTTTT. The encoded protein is CASSLLTLNIGELFF.